This is a list of T cell receptor beta chains from one sample in a study of cytomegalovirus exposure and HLA in healthy donors. Assay used: immunoSEQ multiplex PCR; TCRdb lists only in-frame clones, some missing. The table records 120,000 to 150,000 clones, 88% of them present only once. Sequencing was done on a sample of PBMCs. Every receptor here comes from a woman aged 18-35 years in good health and CMV-seropositive. Each CDR3 is given with its conserved first and last residue. Fields, in order: clone size, CDR3 length, J gene, V gene, D gene, CDR3 protein, CDR3 DNA. The D gene is left open where the match is weak. Expanded clones are given a class, and other clones once, few, many or no size at all.

>NA|17|TRBJ1-5|TRBV7-9|TRBD1
CASSSTKTGGAGQPQHF
TGTGCCAGCAGCTCCACGAAGACAGGGGGCGCAGGTCAGCCCCAGCATTTT
>NA|13|TRBJ1-2|TRBV6-1|NA
CASSDRGIYGYTF
TGTGCCAGCAGTGACAGGGGAATCTATGGCTACACCTTC
>NA|16|TRBJ2-5|TRBV7-8|TRBD2
CASSILLAGEQETQYF
TGTGCCAGCAGCATCCTACTAGCGGGGGAACAAGAGACCCAGTACTTC
>NA|14|TRBJ1-1|TRBV28|NA
CASHKWGVNTEAFF
TGTGCCAGTCACAAGTGGGGGGTAAACACTGAAGCTTTCTTT
>NA|15|TRBJ1-2|TRBV27|NA
CASSLYTSAASGYTF
TGTGCCAGCAGTTTATACACCTCCGCGGCGAGTGGCTACACCTTC
>NA|15|TRBJ1-5|TRBV5-1|NA
CASSLDGGFSQPQHF
TGCGCCAGCAGCTTGGACGGGGGGTTCAGTCAGCCCCAGCATTTT
>once|12|TRBJ2-5|TRBV19|NA
CASNRGQETQYF
TGTGCCAGCAATCGGGGGCAAGAGACCCAGTACTTC
>NA|14|TRBJ1-4|TRBV7-6|NA
CASSLEQMSEKLFF
TGTGCCAGCAGCTTAGAGCAAATGAGTGAAAAACTGTTTTTT
>NA|18|TRBJ1-2|TRBV4-3|TRBD1
CASSHLMGMAQGAHGYTF
TGCGCCAGCAGCCACCTCATGGGGATGGCACAGGGGGCGCATGGCTACACCTTC
>NA|12|TRBJ1-2|TRBV5-4|NA
CASGLSGRGYTF
TGTGCCAGCGGCCTCAGTGGCAGGGGCTACACCTTC
>NA|17|TRBJ2-3|TRBV29-1|TRBD2
CSVLWGTSGGLGLTQYF
TGCAGCGTTCTGTGGGGTACTAGCGGGGGCCTAGGGCTTACGCAGTATTTT
>NA|11|TRBJ1-1|TRBV6-5|NA
CASRQNTEAFF
TGTGCCAGCAGACAGAACACTGAAGCTTTCTTT
>NA|15|TRBJ2-1|TRBV6-1|TRBD2
CASSETSVAYNEQFF
TGTGCCAGCAGTGAAACTAGCGTGGCCTACAATGAGCAGTTCTTC
>NA|11|TRBJ2-4|TRBV5-1|NA
CASSLSDIQYF
TGCGCCAGCAGCTTGTCAGACATTCAGTACTTC
>once|21|TRBJ2-2|TRBV5-1|TRBD2
CASSSDPARLRSGRGTGELFF
TGCGCCAGCAGCTCCGATCCGGCGCGCTTAAGGAGCGGGAGGGGAACCGGGGAGCTGTTTTTT
>NA|18|TRBJ1-5|TRBV15|NA
CATSRDLRGALGNQPQHF
TGTGCCACCAGCAGAGATCTGCGGGGGGCTTTGGGCAATCAGCCCCAGCATTTT
>once|15|TRBJ2-5|TRBV13|TRBD2
CASSLVAGGLETQYF
TGTGCCAGCAGCTTAGTAGCGGGGGGGCTGGAGACCCAGTACTTC
>NA|15|TRBJ1-5|TRBV11-2|NA
CASSSTGISNQPQHF
TGTGCCAGCAGCTCAACCGGGATTAGCAATCAGCCCCAGCATTTT
>NA|14|TRBJ2-1|TRBV7-8|NA
CASSLAGRDGEQFF
TGTGCCAGCAGCTTAGCTGGCAGGGATGGTGAGCAGTTCTTC
>NA|14|TRBJ1-5|TRBV11-3|NA
CASPTERFNQPQHF
TGTGCCAGTCCGACTGAGCGGTTCAATCAGCCCCAGCATTTT
>NA|14|TRBJ2-1|TRBV19|NA
CASSINSLSYEQFF
TGTGCCAGTAGTATAAATTCCCTCAGTTATGAGCAGTTCTTC
>once|18|TRBJ2-1|TRBV4-1|TRBD2
CASSQDEVAGVTYNEQFF
TGCGCCAGCAGCCAAGACGAAGTAGCGGGAGTCACCTACAATGAGCAGTTCTTC
>NA|15|TRBJ1-5|TRBV7-9|NA
CASSPSGKGNQPQHF
TGTGCCAGCAGCCCGTCAGGGAAGGGCAATCAGCCCCAGCATTTT
>NA|16|TRBJ1-5|TRBV7-9|TRBD1
CASSAFTGTGNQPQHF
TGTGCCAGCAGCGCGTTCACCGGGACAGGGAATCAGCCCCAGCATTTT
>NA|11|TRBJ1-5|TRBV19|NA
CASSSGQPQHF
TGTGCCAGTAGTTCGGGGCAGCCCCAGCATTTT
>NA|11|TRBJ2-7|TRBV19|TRBD2
CGLAGSYEQYF
TGTGGCCTAGCGGGGTCCTACGAGCAGTACTTC
>NA|13|TRBJ2-7|TRBV27|NA
CASSPARAFEQYF
TGTGCCAGCAGTCCCGCTCGAGCTTTCGAGCAGTACTTC
>NA|14|TRBJ2-3|TRBV6-5|NA
CASTQTGRTDTQYF
TGTGCCAGCACCCAGACAGGTCGCACAGATACGCAGTATTTT
>NA|17|TRBJ1-4|TRBV4-1|TRBD1
CASSQDSGGPTNEKLFF
TGCGCCAGCAGCCAAGACTCAGGGGGCCCAACTAATGAAAAACTGTTTTTT
>few|14|TRBJ1-2|TRBV9|NA
CASSVGSGNEGYTF
TGTGCCAGCAGCGTAGGTTCAGGAAATGAGGGCTACACCTTC
>once|15|TRBJ1-6|TRBV11-1|NA
CASSLHSSYNSPLHF
TGTGCCAGCAGCTTACATAGCTCCTATAATTCACCCCTCCACTTT
>NA|13|TRBJ1-2|TRBV4-1|NA
CASSQDVVYGYTF
TGCGCCAGCAGCCAAGATGTAGTCTATGGCTACACCTTC
>NA|18|TRBJ2-2|TRBV28|TRBD2
CASSSPRTSGGVTGELFF
TGTGCCAGCAGTTCCCCCCGGACTAGCGGGGGCGTGACCGGGGAGCTGTTTTTT
>once|13|TRBJ2-3|TRBV5-6|NA
CASTSSPNPGQYF
TGTGCCAGCACTAGCTCCCCTAACCCGGGGCAGTATTTT
>NA|15|TRBJ1-1|TRBV5-6|NA
CASSLIQGLNTEAFF
TGTGCCAGCAGCTTGATTCAGGGGTTGAACACTGAAGCTTTCTTT
>NA|12|TRBJ2-3|TRBV5-6|NA
CASSSVPDTQYF
TGTGCCAGCAGCTCCGTCCCAGATACGCAGTATTTT
>NA|14|TRBJ2-7|TRBV6-1|TRBD2
CASSETRRGYEQYF
TGTGCCAGCAGTGAAACAAGGCGGGGGTACGAGCAGTACTTC
>NA|16|TRBJ2-4|TRBV7-8|TRBD2
CASSTTSGGWRNIQYF
TGTGCCAGCAGCACGACTAGCGGGGGGTGGAGAAACATTCAGTACTTC
>NA|14|TRBJ2-5|TRBV5-1|NA
CASFDEGGSETQYF
TGCGCCAGCTTTGATGAAGGGGGATCGGAGACCCAGTACTTC
>NA|19|TRBJ2-2|TRBV7-2|TRBD2
CASSIWGLAGEGGTGELFF
TGTGCCAGCAGCATATGGGGACTAGCGGGAGAAGGGGGCACCGGGGAGCTGTTTTTT
>NA|15|TRBJ2-1|TRBV12-5|TRBD2
CASALGLAGYNEQFF
TGTGCTAGTGCCCTTGGACTAGCGGGATACAATGAGCAGTTCTTC
>NA|16|TRBJ2-6|TRBV7-2|NA
CASSLVRSSGANVLTF
TGTGCCAGCAGCTTAGTACGTAGTTCTGGGGCCAACGTCCTGACTTTC
>NA|15|TRBJ1-1|TRBV7-3|TRBD1
CASSPRGTMNTEAFF
TGTGCCAGCAGCCCCAGGGGGACCATGAACACTGAAGCTTTCTTT
>NA|16|TRBJ1-3|TRBV7-8|NA
CASSRRVRDDGNTIYF
TGTGCCAGCAGCCGCCGGGTCAGGGATGATGGAAACACCATATATTTT
>NA|16|TRBJ2-5|TRBV9|NA
CASSDDSGTHEKAQYF
TGTGCCAGCAGCGACGACTCCGGGACTCACGAAAAAGCCCAGTACTTC
>NA|16|TRBJ1-5|TRBV4-1|NA
CASSQESGRRSQPQHF
TGCGCCAGCAGCCAAGAGTCAGGGCGTCGGAGTCAGCCCCAGCATTTT
>NA|17|TRBJ1-6|TRBV28|TRBD1
CASSRLVDRGMGSPLHF
TGTGCCAGCAGTCGACTTGTGGACAGGGGAATGGGTTCACCCCTCCACTTT
>NA|18|TRBJ2-3|TRBV5-4|TRBD2
CASSSGLAGGGLTDTQYF
TGTGCCAGCAGCTCGGGACTAGCGGGAGGAGGTTTAACAGATACGCAGTATTTT
>NA|17|TRBJ2-5|TRBV7-9|NA
CASSLFPGDTSQETQYF
TGTGCCAGCAGCTTATTCCCCGGGGACACTAGCCAAGAGACCCAGTACTTC
>NA|16|TRBJ1-6|TRBV7-2|NA
CASSGSSGNPYSPLHF
TGTGCCAGCAGCGGGAGTTCGGGGAACCCCTATTCACCCCTCCACTTT